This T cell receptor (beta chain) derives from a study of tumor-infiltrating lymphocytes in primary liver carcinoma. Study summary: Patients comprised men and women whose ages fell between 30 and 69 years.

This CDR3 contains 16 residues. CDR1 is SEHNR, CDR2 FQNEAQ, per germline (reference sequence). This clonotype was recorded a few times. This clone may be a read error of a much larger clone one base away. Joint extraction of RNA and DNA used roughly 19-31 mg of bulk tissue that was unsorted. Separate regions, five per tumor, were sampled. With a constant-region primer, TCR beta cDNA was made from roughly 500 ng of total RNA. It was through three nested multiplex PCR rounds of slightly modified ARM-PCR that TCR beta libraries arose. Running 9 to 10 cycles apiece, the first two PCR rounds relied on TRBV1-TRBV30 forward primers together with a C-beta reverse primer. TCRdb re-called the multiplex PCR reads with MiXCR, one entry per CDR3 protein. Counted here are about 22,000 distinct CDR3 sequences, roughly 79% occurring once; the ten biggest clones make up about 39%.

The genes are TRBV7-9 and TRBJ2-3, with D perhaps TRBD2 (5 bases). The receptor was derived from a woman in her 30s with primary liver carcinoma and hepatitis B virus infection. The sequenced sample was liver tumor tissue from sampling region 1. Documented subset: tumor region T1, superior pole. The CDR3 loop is CVSSPGSAPSIDTQYF. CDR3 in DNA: TGTGTCAGCAGCCCTGGCAGTGCCCCTAGCATAGATACGCAGTATTTT.